These 6 T cell receptor beta chains share one sample of origin, sequenced in a study of T cells in Graves' hyperthyroidism and ophthalmopathy. Researchers amplified the TCR beta CDR3 regions from RNA transcripts. HTBI primers were used for first-round RT-PCR of the TCR CDR3. From the multiplex PCR reads, TCRdb called clonotypes with MiXCR, one entry per CDR3 protein. Of roughly 720,000 distinct CDR3 sequences in the sample, about 18% are singletons; the top ten hold around 15%. The sequencing input was blood. These receptors came from a man between 45 and 60 years old with Graves' hyperthyroidism.

The chain recombines TRBV28 with TRBJ2-1; maybe TRBD2 (6 bases). Deletions cut 10 bases from V and 7 bases from J, with 23 bases between. This CDR3 has 15 residues. CDR1 is MDHEN and CDR2 is SYDVKM in the germline V gene. The CDR3 region is CAIRPVGLLLNEQFF. For the CDR3, the DNA is TGTGCCATCCGTCCCGTTGGACTATTATTAAATGAGCAGTTCTTC. The full variable domain, completed using reference TRBV28 and TRBJ2-1, is DVKVTQSSRYLVKRTGEKVFLECVQDMDHENMFWYRQDPGLGLRLIYFSYDVKMKEKGDIPEGYSVSREKKERFSLILESASTNQTSMYLCAIRPVGLLLNEQFFGPGTRLTVL.

This clonotype was seen at least ten times. The chain has TRBV9 and TRBJ1-2, with 9 bases matching TRBD1. The CDR3 is made up of 15 amino acids. V shed 0 bases, J shed 5 bases, and the junction held 5 bases outside the gene matches. Germline V gives CDR1 SGDLS, CDR2 YYNGEE. The CDR3 reads CASSVALGQGYGYTF. CDR3 coding DNA: TGTGCCAGCAGCGTAGCCCTCGGACAGGGGTATGGCTACACCTTC. Supplemented by reference TRBV9 and TRBJ1-2, the full variable domain reads DSGVTQTPKHLITATGQRVTLRCSPRSGDLSVYWYQQSLDQGLQFLIQYYNGEERAKGNILERFSAQQFPDLHSELNLSSLELGDSALYFCASSVALGQGYGYTFGSGTRLTVV.

This clonotype was detected only a few times. The chain joins TRBV7-2 to TRBJ1-2; D remains ambiguous. CDR3 length: 14 residues. Germline CDR1 SGHTA, CDR2 FQGNSA. V was pared by 3 bases and J by 3 bases, with 11 bases between. In DNA, the CDR3 is TGTGCCAGCAGCTTTGGGCAGGCCTACTATGGCTACACCTTC. The encoded protein is CASSFGQAYYGYTF.

To note about this clonotype: An end of the junction does not agree with germline; a read error may underlie this. The chain has TRBV12-3 or TRBV12-4 and TRBJ1-1, with 9 bases identical to TRBD1. The CDR3 is made up of 15 amino acids. CDR3 residues: CASITGGAGQTGAFF. The CDR3 DNA reads as TGTGCCAGCATCACAGGGGGCGCAGGCCAGACTGGAGCTTTCTTT.

This clonotype was seen repeatedly, ten times or more. The chain recombines TRBV6-1 with TRBJ2-7, with D possibly matching TRBD1 (6 bases). CDR1 and CDR2 from the germline V gene are MNHNS and SASEGT. CDR3 length: 13 residues. Trimming took 3 bases from V and 3 from J, leaving 9 bases between them. DNA of the CDR3: TGTGCCAGCAGTGAGACAGGATTCTACGAGCAGTACTTC. Its translation is CASSETGFYEQYF.

The V call is TRBV2, the J call TRBJ2-2; D gene uncertain. V was clipped by 8 bases and J by 8 bases, with 9 bases between them. The length of the CDR3 is 11 residues. CDR1 is SNHLY, CDR2 FYNNEI, per germline. The CDR3 spells CASRFLGELFF. The CDR3 nucleotides read TGTGCCAGCCGTTTTCTAGGGGAGCTGTTTTTT.